This T cell receptor beta chain is drawn from a study of blood T cell repertoires in COVID-19. Looking at the study overall: Researchers got acute and convalescent COVID-19 samples from the United States, Italy and Spain. Nucleic acid was either cDNA or gDNA, and it came from T cells, B-cell-depleted T cells, or PBMCs.

V lost 0 bases to trimming and J lost 3 bases; unmatched junction nucleotides: 8. The CDR3 spans 17 residues. Germline CDR1 is LGHNA and CDR2 is YSLEER. Authors' methods: Using reference gene primer amplification, nucleated cell counts were estimated. Method: immunoSEQ multiplex PCR; TCRdb's copy keeps in-frame clones and lacks some. V, J and clone size were drawn from that table, and D and trimming were deduced from the DNA. The sample gives 200,000 or so clones, 80% to 90% of which show up once; roughly 14% is in the top ten. The clonotype originates from a man between 25 and 39 years old with active or convalescent COVID-19. This chain joins TRBV4-3 and TRBJ2-1; 7 positions agree with TRBD1. The sequencing input was peripheral blood. In nucleotides, the CDR3 is TGCGCCAGCAGCCAAGAGTATCACAGGGGCTACTACAATGAGCAGTTCTTC. Amino acids: CASSQEYHRGYYNEQFF.